The 28 T cell receptor beta chains given below trace back to one sample, sequenced in a study of T-cell reconstitution after alpha-beta-depleted transplantation in children. For TCRbeta, the library was prepared with unique molecular identifiers. MiXCR, applied by TCRdb to the PCR reads, yields one record per CDR3 protein. The table lists approximately 85,000 distinct CDR3 sequences, 15% of them singletons, with about 20% in the top ten. Source: PBMCs, mostly from graft donor cells, taken 180 days after TCRalphabeta/CD19-depleted stem cell transplant. These receptors were taken from a male patient aged 2-15 years who had a stem cell transplant for acute lymphoblastic leukemia, so the T cells may come from the graft donor.

This chain joins TRBV20-1 and TRBJ2-6; tentative D call: TRBD1 (6 bases). The CDR3 runs 13 residues. Germline V CDR1 and CDR2: DFQATT, SNEGSKA (reference sequence). V was trimmed by 5 bases and J by 4 bases, leaving 9 bases between them. DNA for the CDR3: TGCAGTGCTTGGGGGCTCGGGGCCAACGTCCTGACTTTC. Its translation is CSAWGLGANVLTF.

In DNA form, the CDR3 reads TGTGCCAGCAGTTTCAGCATCAGGGGGCGCACCAATGAAGCTTTCTTT. Its translation is CASSFSIRGRTNEAFF. The V gene is TRBV6-5, the J gene TRBJ1-1; TRBD1 matches at 8 bases. J was trimmed by 7 bases and V by 4 bases; bases with no gene match: 14. CDR1 and CDR2 (germline): MNHEY, SVGAGI. CDR3 length equals 16 residues.

This clonotype was counted a few times. The chain combines TRBV15 with TRBJ2-3; maybe TRBD2 (7 bases). The germline CDR1 and CDR2 sequences are LNHNV and YYDKDF (reference sequence). V was clipped by 1 base and J by 4 bases, with 9 bases between them. The CDR3 consists of 14 residues. The chain's CDR3 is CATSRAGGADTQYF. The DNA for the CDR3 is TGTGCCACCAGCAGAGCGGGGGGCGCAGATACGCAGTATTTT. The full variable domain, in which reference TRBV15 and TRBJ2-3 provide the parts outside the CDR3, is DAMVIQNPRYQVTQFGKPVTLSCSQTLNHNVMYWYQQKSSQAPKLLFHYYDKDFNNEADTPDNFQSRRPNTSFCFLDIRSPGLGDTAMYLCATSRAGGADTQYFGPGTRLTVL.

This clonotype was observed a handful of times. This sequence joins TRBV11-2 and TRBJ2-5, with TRBD2 identical over 11 bases. Germline V gene data show CDR1 as SGHAT and CDR2 as FQNNGV. V trimming: 3 bases; J trimming: 3 bases; junction bases outside the gene matches: 12. CDR3 length equals 18 residues. The CDR3, as DNA: TGTGCCAGCAGCTTCCCTAGCGGGGGGCCTTTAGGGAAAGAGACCCAGTACTTC. It codes for CASSFPSGGPLGKETQYF.

The table lists this clonotype with many counts. The rearrangement links TRBV13 to TRBJ1-1; D unresolved. V was cut by 6 bases and J by 1 base, with 12 bases left in between. The CDR3 is made up of 14 amino acids. Germline V gene sequence: CDR1 PRHDT, CDR2 FYEKMQ (reference sequence). In DNA, the CDR3 is TGTGCCAGCAGGCTATTTCAGGCGAACACTGAAGCTTTCTTT. This codes for CASRLFQANTEAFF.

This clonotype has at least ten counts. This chain uses TRBV15 with TRBJ2-5; TRBD1 agrees at 9 bases. V lost 1 base, J lost 2 bases, and 2 bases stayed unmatched. Germline CDR1 reads LNHNV; CDR2 reads YYDKDF (reference sequence). The CDR3 runs 15 residues. This CDR3 reads CATSRATGGQETQYF. In nucleotides, the CDR3 is TGTGCCACCAGCAGAGCGACAGGGGGACAAGAGACCCAGTACTTC. Full variable domain (rest looked up from reference TRBV15 and TRBJ2-5): DAMVIQNPRYQVTQFGKPVTLSCSQTLNHNVMYWYQQKSSQAPKLLFHYYDKDFNNEADTPDNFQSRRPNTSFCFLDIRSPGLGDTAMYLCATSRATGGQETQYFGPGTRLLVL.

This clonotype was recorded a few times. The V and J genes are TRBV3-1 and TRBJ2-7, with 7 bases that match TRBD2. Germline CDR1 is LGHDT and CDR2 is YNNKEL (reference sequence). Trimming at V came to 6 bases and at J to 2 bases, leaving 4 bases not matched to a gene. This CDR3 is 13 amino acids long. CDR3 residues: CASRGGGTYEQYF. DNA of the CDR3: TGTGCCAGCAGGGGCGGGGGTACCTACGAGCAGTACTTC.

This clonotype showed up many times. The chain has TRBV6-1 and TRBJ1-5; D ambiguous. The CDR3 has 16 amino acids. CDR1 and CDR2 from the germline V gene are MNHNS and SASEGT. V was cut by 3 bases and J by 0 bases, with 12 bases left in between. This CDR3 is CASSDRVTSSNQPQHF. CDR3 in DNA: TGTGCCAGCAGTGACCGGGTCACCTCTAGCAATCAGCCCCAGCATTTT.

The rearrangement uses TRBV5-1 and TRBJ2-6, with D possibly TRBD1 on 6 matching bases. This CDR3 has 18 amino acids. Trimming took off 4 bases at V and 2 bases at J, with 19 bases between the two ends. The germline V gene encodes CDR1 SGHRS and CDR2 YFSETQ. In DNA form, the CDR3 reads TGCGCCAGCAGCCACCTACTGGACAGTCTAACTGGGGCCAACGTCCTGACTTTC. It encodes CASSHLLDSLTGANVLTF.

The chain employs TRBV14 and TRBJ2-1; 7 positions agree with TRBD2. Germline V gene lookup returns CDR1 SGHDN and CDR2 FVKESK. The CDR3 length is 15 residues. V dropped 4 bases and J dropped 3; count of bases not matched to a gene: 6. CDR3 DNA sequence: TGTGCCAGCAGCCTCCCCGGGACTATCTACAATGAGCAGTTCTTC. This encodes CASSLPGTIYNEQFF.

This clonotype showed up just a few times. The rearrangement links TRBV15 to TRBJ1-2; tentative D call: TRBD1 (5 bases). Germline CDR1 and CDR2: LNHNV and YYDKDF (reference sequence). The CDR3 sequence is 14 residues long. Trimming took 8 bases from V and 3 from J, leaving 16 bases between them. This CDR3 reads CATAPLGGDYGYTF. In nucleotides, the CDR3 is TGTGCCACCGCTCCCCTGGGAGGGGACTATGGCTACACCTTC.

This clonotype was observed at least ten times. The chain joins TRBV5-6 to TRBJ1-1; D is undetermined. The germline V gene has CDR1 SGHDT and CDR2 YYEEEE. There are 15 residues in the CDR3. The V and J ends lost 0 bases and 0 bases respectively, with 9 bases between them. CDR3 in amino acids: CASSLDRFMNTEAFF. CDR3 DNA: TGTGCCAGCAGCTTGGATAGATTCATGAACACTGAAGCTTTCTTT.

The table lists this clonotype with a few counts. This chain links TRBV10-3 with TRBJ2-6, with D tentatively TRBD1 (6 bases). Germline V gives CDR1 ENHRY, CDR2 SYGVKD. Trimming left V 0 bases short and J 3 bases short, with 18 bases between. The CDR3 totals 19 residues. The CDR3 reads CAISESAGASRIGANVLTF. The DNA of the CDR3 is TGTGCCATCAGTGAGTCCGCAGGGGCTAGTAGGATTGGGGCCAACGTCCTGACTTTC.

The CDR3 sequence: CSAMTSGVETQYF. CDR3 in DNA: TGCAGTGCTATGACTAGCGGGGTGGAGACCCAGTACTTC. The chain carries TRBV20-1 and TRBJ2-5; 11 bases are a match to TRBD2. J was trimmed by 5 bases and V by 4 bases; bases with no gene match: 3. The germline V gene encodes CDR1 DFQATT and CDR2 SNEGSKA (reference sequence). CDR3 length: 13 amino acids.

The chain joins TRBV12-3 or TRBV12-4 to TRBJ2-7; D may correspond to TRBD1 or TRBD2 (6 bases each). This CDR3 comprises 15 residues. V gave up 7 bases and J gave up 3 bases, with 19 bases separating them. CDR3 protein: CASTVHREAGYEQYF. The CDR3 coding sequence is TGTGCCAGCACGGTACACAGGGAGGCGGGCTACGAGCAGTACTTC.

Note on this clonotype: Given a much more abundant clone one base away, this may be a read error. The chain links TRBV5-1 to TRBJ2-3; 8 nucleotides agree with TRBD2. The CDR3 loop spans 15 amino acids. J gave up 1 base and V 3 bases, and 4 bases lay outside the gene matches. The V gene's germline CDR1 is SGHRS and CDR2 YFSETQ. CDR3 DNA: TGCGCCAGCAGCTCGGCAGCGGGAGGCACAGATACGCAGTATTTT. Amino acid sequence: CASSSAAGGTDTQYF. The full variable domain, completed using reference TRBV5-1 and TRBJ2-3, is KAGVTQTPRYLIKTRGQQVTLSCSPISGHRSVSWYQQTPGQGLQFLFEYFSETQRNKGNFPGRFSGRQFSNSRSEMNVSTLELGDSALYLCASSSAAGGTDTQYFGPGTRLTVL.

This clonotype was seen more than once but under ten times. The rearrangement joins TRBV7-8 to TRBJ2-7, with TRBD1 as a possible D gene (7 bases). The CDR3 has 15 amino acids. Trimming removed 5 bases from V and 4 bases from J, with 18 bases in between. Germline loops: CDR1 SGHVS, CDR2 FQNEAQ. The CDR3 loop is CASSPGQWRDYEQYF. The CDR3 DNA follows: TGTGCCAGCAGCCCGGGACAGTGGAGGGATTACGAGCAGTACTTC. The full variable domain, with the rest looked up from reference TRBV7-8 and TRBJ2-7, is GAGVSQSPRYKVAKRGQDVALRCDPISGHVSLFWYQQALGQGPEFLTYFQNEAQLDKSGLPSDRFFAERPEGSVSTLKIQRTQQEDSAVYLCASSPGQWRDYEQYFGPGTRLTVT.

This clonotype was counted many times. V and J are TRBV10-3 and TRBJ2-5; D tentatively reads TRBD1 or TRBD2 (6 bases each). Germline V gene data show CDR1 as ENHRY and CDR2 as SYGVKD. V was shortened by 0 bases and J by 4 bases, with 9 bases between the two germline ends. This CDR3 region has 14 residues. In DNA, the CDR3 is TGTGCCATCAGTGAGTCGAAGGGGGGAGAGACCCAGTACTTC. Protein: CAISESKGGETQYF.

The chain uses TRBV7-9 and TRBJ2-1, with D unclear. This CDR3 contains 10 residues. V lost 3 bases and J 10 bases, leaving 4 bases between the germline ends. CDR1 is SEHNR, CDR2 FQNEAQ, per germline (reference sequence). The CDR3 DNA reads as TGTGCCAGCAGCTTTTCAGAGCAGTTCTTC. This sequence encodes CASSFSEQFF. Full variable domain (missing parts from reference TRBV7-9 and TRBJ2-1): DTGVSQNPRHKITKRGQNVTFRCDPISEHNRLYWYRQTLGQGPEFLTYFQNEAQLEKSRLLSDRFSAERPKGSFSTLEIQRTEQGDSAMYLCASSFSEQFFGPGTRLTVL.

There are a few counts of this clonotype. This clone may be a read error of a much larger clone one base away. The rearrangement links TRBV20-1 to TRBJ2-1, with 9 bases fitting TRBD1. The CDR3 totals 16 residues. The germline CDR1 and CDR2 sequences are DFQATT and SNEGSKA (reference sequence). The CDR3 DNA is TGCTGTGCTAGAGACCCGGACAGGGGAGGAGACAATGAGCAGTTCTTC. Residues: CCARDPDRGGDNEQFF.

This clonotype was detected only a few times. The V call is TRBV24-1, the J call TRBJ2-1; D unresolved. The CDR3 length is 13 residues. V was pared by 2 bases and J by 10 bases, with 11 bases between. Germline assignment: CDR1 KGHDR and CDR2 SFDVKD. The CDR3 DNA is TGTGCCACCAGTGATTCCGGACGCTGGGAGCAGTTCTTC. Its translation is CATSDSGRWEQFF.

This clonotype occurred many times. The rearrangement links TRBV6-5 to TRBJ2-1; D perhaps matches TRBD1 (5 bases). V dropped 2 bases and J dropped 6 bases, with 11 bases sitting between them. The germline V gene encodes CDR1 MNHEY and CDR2 SVGAGI. The CDR3 extends over 14 amino acids. The CDR3 reads CASSYRQGSNEQFF. The CDR3 DNA sequence: TGTGCCAGCAGTTACAGGCAGGGAAGCAATGAGCAGTTCTTC.

The chain carries TRBV12-3 or TRBV12-4 and TRBJ1-1; the match to TRBD1 covers 8 bases. V gave up 5 bases and J gave up 1 base; unmatched junction bases: 3. The CDR3 has 14 amino acids. CDR3 DNA: TGTGCCAGCAGTCTGGACAGGGAGAACACTGAAGCTTTCTTT. It encodes CASSLDRENTEAFF.

The J gene is TRBJ1-5, the V gene TRBV3-1, with no clear D. The germline V gene has CDR1 LGHDT and CDR2 YNNKEL (reference sequence). Trimming pared 1 base from V and 2 bases from J, leaving 9 bases between. The CDR3 is 15 amino acids. DNA of the CDR3: TGTGCCAGCAGCCAAGGACCGTCGGGCAATCAGCCCCAGCATTTT. This encodes CASSQGPSGNQPQHF.

The rearrangement links TRBV4-2 to TRBJ2-7, with TRBD1 matching over 11 bases. The V segment lost 3 bases and the J segment 6 bases; nucleotides outside the gene matches: 7. Germline values: CDR1 LGHNA, CDR2 YNFKEQ. The CDR3 is 15 amino acids. The CDR3 region has the DNA TGTGCCAGCAGCCATACCGGGACAGGGGGAATCGAGCAGTACTTC. Amino acid sequence: CASSHTGTGGIEQYF.

The gene calls are TRBV11-2 and TRBJ2-7, with D tentatively TRBD1 or TRBD2 (5 bases each). The CDR3 length is 16 residues. Germline lookup yields CDR1 SGHAT and CDR2 FQNNGV. V was pared by 1 base and J by 0 bases, with 13 bases between. This CDR3 reads CASSLVGRETSYEQYF. For the CDR3, the DNA is TGTGCCAGCAGCTTAGTGGGACGCGAGACCTCCTACGAGCAGTACTTC.

In its sample, this clonotype was seen a few times. The V call is TRBV5-6, the J call TRBJ2-1, with D possibly TRBD1 on 5 matching bases. CDR3 length: 14 amino acids. V shed 0 bases and J shed 7 bases, with 11 bases lying between them. Germline V gene lookup returns CDR1 SGHDT and CDR2 YYEEEE. In nucleotides, the CDR3 is TGTGCCAGCAGCTTGGGACAGCCTCAAAATGAGCAGTTCTTC. Translated: CASSLGQPQNEQFF. The variable domain in full, with the rest retrieved from reference TRBV5-6 and TRBJ2-1, is DAGVTQSPTHLIKTRGQQVTLRCSPKSGHDTVSWYQQALGQGPQFIFQYYEEEERQRGNFPDRFSGHQFPNYSSELNVNALLLGDSALYLCASSLGQPQNEQFFGPGTRLTVL.

The J gene is TRBJ2-1, the V gene TRBV25-1; 9 positions match TRBD2. CDR1 is MGHDK, CDR2 SYGVNS, per germline. The CDR3 spans 14 residues. V dropped 5 bases and J dropped 2; count of bases not matched to a gene: 1. CDR3 protein: CASSLAGPYNEQFF. CDR3 bases: TGTGCCAGCAGTCTAGCGGGGCCCTACAATGAGCAGTTCTTC.